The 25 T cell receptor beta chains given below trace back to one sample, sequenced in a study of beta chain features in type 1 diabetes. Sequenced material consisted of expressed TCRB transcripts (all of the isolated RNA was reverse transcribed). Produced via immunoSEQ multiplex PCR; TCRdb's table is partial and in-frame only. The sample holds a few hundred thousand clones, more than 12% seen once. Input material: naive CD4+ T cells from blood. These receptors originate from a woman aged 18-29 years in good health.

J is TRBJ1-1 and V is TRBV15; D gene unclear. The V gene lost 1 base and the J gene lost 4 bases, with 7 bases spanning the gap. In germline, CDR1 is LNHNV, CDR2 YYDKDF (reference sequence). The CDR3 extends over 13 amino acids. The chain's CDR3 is CATSRASSTEAFF. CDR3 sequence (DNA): TGTGCCACCAGCAGAGCCTCGTCCACTGAAGCTTTCTTT.

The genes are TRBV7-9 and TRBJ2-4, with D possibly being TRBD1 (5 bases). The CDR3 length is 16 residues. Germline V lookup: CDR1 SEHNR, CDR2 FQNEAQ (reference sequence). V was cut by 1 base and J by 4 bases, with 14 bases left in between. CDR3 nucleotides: TGTGCCAGCAGCTTAGGTTTGGCGGACACTAAAAACATTCAGTACTTC. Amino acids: CASSLGLADTKNIQYF.

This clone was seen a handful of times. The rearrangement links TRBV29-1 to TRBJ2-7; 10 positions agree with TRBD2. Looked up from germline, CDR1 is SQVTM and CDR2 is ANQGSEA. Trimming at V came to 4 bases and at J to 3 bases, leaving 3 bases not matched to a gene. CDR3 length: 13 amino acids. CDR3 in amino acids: CSVATSGNYEQYF. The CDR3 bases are TGCAGCGTTGCAACTAGCGGGAACTACGAGCAGTACTTC.

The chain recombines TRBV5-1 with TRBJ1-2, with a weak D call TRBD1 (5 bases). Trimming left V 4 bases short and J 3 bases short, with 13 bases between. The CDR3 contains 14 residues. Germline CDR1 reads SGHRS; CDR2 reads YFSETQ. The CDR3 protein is CASSQGLQYYGYTF. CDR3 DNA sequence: TGCGCCAGCAGCCAGGGCCTACAGTACTATGGCTACACCTTC.

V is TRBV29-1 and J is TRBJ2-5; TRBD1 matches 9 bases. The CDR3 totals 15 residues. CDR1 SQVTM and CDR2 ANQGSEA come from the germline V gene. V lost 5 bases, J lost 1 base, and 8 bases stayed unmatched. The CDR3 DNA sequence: TGCAGCGTTACCGGGACAGGGTTCGGCCAAGAGACCCAGTACTTC. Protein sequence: CSVTGTGFGQETQYF.

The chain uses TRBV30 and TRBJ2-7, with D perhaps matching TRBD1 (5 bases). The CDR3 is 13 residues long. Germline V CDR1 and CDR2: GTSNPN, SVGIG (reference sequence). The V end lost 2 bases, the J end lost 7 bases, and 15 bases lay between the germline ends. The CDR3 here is CAWSRTKAGEQYF. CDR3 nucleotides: TGTGCCTGGAGTCGGACCAAGGCAGGGGAGCAGTACTTC.

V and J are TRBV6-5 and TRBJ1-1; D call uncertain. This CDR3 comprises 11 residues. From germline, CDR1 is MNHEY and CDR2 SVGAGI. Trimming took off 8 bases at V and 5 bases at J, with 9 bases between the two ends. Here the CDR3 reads CASLTTTEAFF. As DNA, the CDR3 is TGTGCCAGCCTTACAACGACTGAAGCTTTCTTT.

The DNA for the CDR3 is TGTGCCAGCAGTCCGGACAGGGGGGAGACCCAGTACTTC. This translates into CASSPDRGETQYF. The chain links TRBV6-4 to TRBJ2-5; 10 positions match TRBD1. The CDR3 sequence is 13 residues long. CDR1 and CDR2 from the germline V gene are MRHNA and SNTAGT. Trimming at V came to 5 bases and at J to 5 bases, leaving 2 bases not matched to a gene.

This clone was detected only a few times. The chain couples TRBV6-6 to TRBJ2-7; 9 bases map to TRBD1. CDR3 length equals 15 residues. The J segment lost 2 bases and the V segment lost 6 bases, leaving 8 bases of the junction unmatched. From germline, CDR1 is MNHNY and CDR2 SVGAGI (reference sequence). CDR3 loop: CASRQKQGAPYEQYF. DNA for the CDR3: TGTGCCAGCAGACAGAAACAGGGGGCCCCCTACGAGCAGTACTTC.

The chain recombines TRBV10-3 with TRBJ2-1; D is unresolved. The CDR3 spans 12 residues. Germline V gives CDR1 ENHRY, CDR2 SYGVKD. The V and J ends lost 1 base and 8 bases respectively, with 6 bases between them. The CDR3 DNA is TGTGCCATCAGTGAGTTTGTCGATGAGCAGTTCTTC. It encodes CAISEFVDEQFF.

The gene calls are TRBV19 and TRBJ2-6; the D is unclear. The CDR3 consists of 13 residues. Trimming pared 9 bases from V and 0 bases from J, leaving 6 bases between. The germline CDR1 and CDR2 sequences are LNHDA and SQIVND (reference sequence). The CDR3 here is CASQNSGANVLTF. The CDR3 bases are TGTGCCAGCCAGAACTCTGGGGCCAACGTCCTGACTTTC.

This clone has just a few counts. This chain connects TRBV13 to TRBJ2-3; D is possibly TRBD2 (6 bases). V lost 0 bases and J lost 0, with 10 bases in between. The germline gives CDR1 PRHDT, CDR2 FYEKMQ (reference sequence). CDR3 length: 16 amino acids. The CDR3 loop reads CASSLGGRESTDTQYF. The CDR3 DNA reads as TGTGCCAGCAGCTTAGGCGGGAGAGAGAGCACAGATACGCAGTATTTT.

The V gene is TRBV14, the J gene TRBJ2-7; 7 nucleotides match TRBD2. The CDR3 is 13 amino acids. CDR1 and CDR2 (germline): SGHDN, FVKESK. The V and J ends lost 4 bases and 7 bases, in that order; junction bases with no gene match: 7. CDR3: CASSRGRAGEQYF. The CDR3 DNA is TGTGCCAGCAGCCGAGGGAGGGCGGGTGAGCAGTACTTC.

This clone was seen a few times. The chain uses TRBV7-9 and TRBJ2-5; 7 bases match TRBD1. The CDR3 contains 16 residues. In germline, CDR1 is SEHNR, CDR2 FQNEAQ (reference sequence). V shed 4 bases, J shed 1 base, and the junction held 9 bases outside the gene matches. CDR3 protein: CASSSAWTGGQETQYF. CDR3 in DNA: TGTGCCAGCAGCTCCGCCTGGACAGGTGGCCAAGAGACCCAGTACTTC.

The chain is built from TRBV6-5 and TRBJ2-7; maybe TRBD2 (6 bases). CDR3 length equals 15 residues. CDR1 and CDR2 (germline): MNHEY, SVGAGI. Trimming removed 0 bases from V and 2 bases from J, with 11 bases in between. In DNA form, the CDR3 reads TGTGCCAGCAGTTACTCTTCGGGAGACCCCTACGAGCAGTACTTC. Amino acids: CASSYSSGDPYEQYF.

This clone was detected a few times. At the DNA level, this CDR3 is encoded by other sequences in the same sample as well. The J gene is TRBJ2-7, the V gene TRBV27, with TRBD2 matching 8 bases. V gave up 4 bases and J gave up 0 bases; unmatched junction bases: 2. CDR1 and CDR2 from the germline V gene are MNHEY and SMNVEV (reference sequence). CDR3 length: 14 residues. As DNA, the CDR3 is TGTGCCAGCAGTTCGGGAGGGGCCTCCTACGAGCAGTACTTC. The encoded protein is CASSSGGASYEQYF.

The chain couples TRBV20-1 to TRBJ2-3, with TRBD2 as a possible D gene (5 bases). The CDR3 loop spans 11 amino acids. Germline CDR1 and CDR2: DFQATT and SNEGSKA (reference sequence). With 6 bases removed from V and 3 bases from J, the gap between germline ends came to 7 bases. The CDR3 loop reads CSARTTDTQYF. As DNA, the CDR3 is TGCAGTGCAAGGACTACAGATACGCAGTATTTT.

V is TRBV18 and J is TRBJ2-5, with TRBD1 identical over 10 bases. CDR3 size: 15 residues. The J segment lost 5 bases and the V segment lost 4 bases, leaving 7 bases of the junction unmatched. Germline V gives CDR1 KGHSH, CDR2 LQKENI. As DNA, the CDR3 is TGTGCCAGCTCACAGACAGGGGGCCGAAGGGAGACCCAGTACTTC. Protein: CASSQTGGRRETQYF.

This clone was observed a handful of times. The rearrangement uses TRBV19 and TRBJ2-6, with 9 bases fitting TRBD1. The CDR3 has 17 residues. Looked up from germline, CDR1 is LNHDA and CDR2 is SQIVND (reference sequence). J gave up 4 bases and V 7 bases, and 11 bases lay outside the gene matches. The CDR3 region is CASISGTGPPGANVLTF. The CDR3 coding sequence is TGTGCCAGTATCTCAGGGACAGGGCCCCCCGGGGCCAACGTCCTGACTTTC.

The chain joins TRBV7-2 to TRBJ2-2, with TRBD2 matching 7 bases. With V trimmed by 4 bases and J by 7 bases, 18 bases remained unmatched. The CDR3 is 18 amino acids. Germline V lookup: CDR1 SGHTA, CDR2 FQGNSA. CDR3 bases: TGTGCCAGCAGCTCACCGGGGGGAGGGCTAGCGTGGAGCGGGGAGCTGTTTTTT. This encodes CASSSPGGGLAWSGELFF.

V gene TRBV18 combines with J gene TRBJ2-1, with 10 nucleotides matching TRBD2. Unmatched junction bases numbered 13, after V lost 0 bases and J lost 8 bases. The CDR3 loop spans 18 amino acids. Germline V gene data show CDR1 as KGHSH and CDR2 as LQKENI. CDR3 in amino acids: CASSPPASGRLGAYEQFF. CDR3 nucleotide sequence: TGTGCCAGCTCACCACCGGCTAGCGGGAGATTGGGTGCCTATGAGCAGTTCTTC.

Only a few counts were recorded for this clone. The CDR3 protein is CASSSGTSAYNEQFF. DNA for the CDR3: TGTGCCAGCAGCTCCGGGACTAGCGCCTACAATGAGCAGTTCTTC. This chain joins TRBV7-2 and TRBJ2-1, with 10 nucleotides matching TRBD2. This CDR3 is 15 amino acids long. J was trimmed by 2 bases and V by 4 bases; bases with no gene match: 2. Germline CDR1 and CDR2: SGHTA and FQGNSA. Combining the CDR3 with reference TRBV7-2 and TRBJ2-1 gives the whole variable domain GAGVSQSPSNKVTEKGKDVELRCDPISGHTALYWYRQSLGQGLEFLIYFQGNSAPDKSGLPSDRFSAERTGGSVSTLTIQRTQQEDSAVYLCASSSGTSAYNEQFFGPGTRLTVL.

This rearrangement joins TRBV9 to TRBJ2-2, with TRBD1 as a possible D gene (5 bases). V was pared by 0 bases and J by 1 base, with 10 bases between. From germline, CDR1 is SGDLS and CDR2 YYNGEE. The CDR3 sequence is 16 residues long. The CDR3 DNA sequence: TGTGCCAGCAGCGTAGGCAGGCAGGGGAACACCGGGGAGCTGTTTTTT. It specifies CASSVGRQGNTGELFF.

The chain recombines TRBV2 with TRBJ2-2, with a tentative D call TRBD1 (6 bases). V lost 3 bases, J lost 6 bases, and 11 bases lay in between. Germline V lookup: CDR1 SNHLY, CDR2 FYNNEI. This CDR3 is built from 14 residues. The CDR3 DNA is TGTGCCAGCAGTGACAGGGGTCGGGCCGGGGAGCTGTTTTTT. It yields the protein CASSDRGRAGELFF.

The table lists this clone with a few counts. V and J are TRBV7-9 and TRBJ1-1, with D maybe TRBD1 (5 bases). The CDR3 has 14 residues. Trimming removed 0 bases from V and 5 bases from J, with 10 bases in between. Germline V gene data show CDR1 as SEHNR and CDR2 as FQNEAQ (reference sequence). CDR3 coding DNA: TGTGCCAGCAGCTTAGCCCCACAGGCAACTGAAGCTTTCTTT. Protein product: CASSLAPQATEAFF.